Sequencing of this T cell receptor beta chain was carried out in a study of T cell responses to AZD1222 COVID-19 vaccine. Study-wide findings and caveats: Baseline antibody screening turned up just six seropositive AZD1222 recipients. Spike was spanned by vaccine-associated CD4 TCRs, which were dominant at 160-218 and 743-854.

Researchers grouped second doses given at about 4 or about 12 weeks into one pool. With respect to this clone: Its antigen remains unknown.

Generated by immunoSEQ multiplex PCR, the TCRdb table keeps only in-frame clones and is missing some. This sample has about 110,000 clones, with about 89% found just once. The CDR3 is made up of 16 amino acids. Germline V gene sequence: CDR1 SGDLS, CDR2 YYNGEE. The V end was cut by 4 bases, the J end by 1 base, with 15 bases between. This receptor was identified in an adult who received the AZD1222 COVID-19 vaccine. The sequencing used peripheral blood, collected 28 days after the second AZD1222 dose. The gene calls are TRBV9 and TRBJ2-1; unclear D gene. CDR3 residues: CASSPPPSRSYNEQFF. In DNA form, the CDR3 reads TGTGCCAGCAGCCCCCCGCCTAGTCGGTCCTACAATGAGCAGTTCTTC. Based on the CDR3 plus reference TRBV9 and TRBJ2-1, the full variable domain is DSGVTQTPKHLITATGQRVTLRCSPRSGDLSVYWYQQSLDQGLQFLIQYYNGEERAKGNILERFSAQQFPDLHSELNLSSLELGDSALYFCASSPPPSRSYNEQFFGPGTRLTVL.